This T cell receptor (beta chain) is from a study of blood T cells in healthy people across ages. The CDR3 has 16 residues. Germline-derived CDR1 and CDR2 are SGHTA and FQGNSA. The V end was cut by 1 base, the J end by 7 bases, with 16 bases between. A second 7 to 11 cycle PCR used barcoded and J-beta primers. MiXCR was run by TCRdb on the 5' RACE reads, yielding one entry per CDR3 protein. Here the sample spans 1.5 million to 2 million distinct CDR3 sequences, 49% being singletons. The clonotype originates from a woman between 40 and 55 years old in good health. Source material: blood. The chain links TRBV7-2 to TRBJ1-4; the D gene is possibly TRBD1 (5 bases). The CDR3 sequence is CASSLGHRGSIEKLFF. In nucleotides, the CDR3 is TGTGCCAGCAGCTTAGGGCATAGGGGCAGTATTGAAAAACTGTTTTTT.